This TCR beta chain was obtained from a study of blood T cell repertoires in COVID-19. As for the study in general: Sources were T cells, B-cell-depleted T cells, or PBMCs; the material itself was cDNA or gDNA.

Trimming shortened V by 3 bases and J by 3 bases, and 6 bases separated the two germline ends. This CDR3 has 12 amino acids. The germline V gene encodes CDR1 MNHEY and CDR2 SMNVEV (reference sequence). The repertoire was sequenced with immunoSEQ multiplex PCR; TCRdb's copy has only in-frame clones and lacks some. The sample holds around 220,000 clones, less than 90% seen once. This receptor was obtained from a man aged 40-55 years with active or convalescent COVID-19. The rearrangement joins TRBV27 to TRBJ2-7, with D possibly matching TRBD1 (6 bases). Sequencing used peripheral blood. The CDR3 protein is CASSFRGYEQYF. The CDR3 nucleotides are TGTGCCAGCAGTTTCAGGGGCTACGAGCAGTACTTC.